What follows describes a single T cell receptor beta chain. Germline CDR1 is MDHEN and CDR2 is SYDVKM. The CDR3 loop spans 13 amino acids. V lost 4 bases, J lost 8 bases, and 14 bases lay in between. The TCR beta repertoire was assessed by survey-level immunoSEQ sequencing. Assay: immunoSEQ multiplex PCR; the TCRdb copy retains only in-frame clones and omits some. The table has tens of thousands of clones, around 95% seen once. The sequenced material came from PBMCs. The rearrangement links TRBV28 to TRBJ1-2; D unresolved. This sequence originates from a man aged 35 to 55 with rheumatoid arthritis. This CDR3 reads CASSSTDQLGYTF. The CDR3 nucleotides are TGTGCCAGCAGTTCTACAGACCAGTTAGGCTACACCTTC.